Described below is a single T cell receptor (beta chain) sequence and its context. Its antigen is still unknown. Germline-derived CDR1 and CDR2 are MGHRA and YSYEKL. The germline V and J ends were trimmed by 3 bases and 1 base, with 16 bases remaining between them. The CDR3 is 18 amino acids. Unique-molecular-identifier-tagged TCR beta cDNA libraries were used. MiXCR, run by TCRdb on the PCR reads, gives a single entry per CDR3 protein. This sample has about 160,000 distinct CDR3 sequences, with about 34% found just once. The sample originates from a study of post-analysis software for immune sequencing data. Overall study: Patients with relapsing-remitting, secondary progressive and progressive-relapsing multiple sclerosis courses were all represented.

The study, taken as a whole, reports: Patients with multiple sclerosis recorded significantly lower normalized Chao1 diversity than controls, the study found. Elevated frequency relative to controls characterized 4 or 5 TRBV segments in patients, TRBV5-6, TRBV5-1 and TRBV20-1 among them. Pronounced co-clustering by F measure was evident among identically batched samples.

The V call is TRBV4-1, the J call TRBJ2-6, with D tentatively TRBD1 (6 bases). The sample in question was blood, obtained after autologous hematopoietic stem cell transplantation. The TCR sequence derives from a girl aged 10 to 17 with multiple sclerosis. This chain's CDR3 is CASSQGTGTGSGANVLTF. Written as DNA, the CDR3 is TGCGCCAGCAGCCAGGGCACAGGGACCGGGTCTGGGGCCAACGTCCTGACTTTC.